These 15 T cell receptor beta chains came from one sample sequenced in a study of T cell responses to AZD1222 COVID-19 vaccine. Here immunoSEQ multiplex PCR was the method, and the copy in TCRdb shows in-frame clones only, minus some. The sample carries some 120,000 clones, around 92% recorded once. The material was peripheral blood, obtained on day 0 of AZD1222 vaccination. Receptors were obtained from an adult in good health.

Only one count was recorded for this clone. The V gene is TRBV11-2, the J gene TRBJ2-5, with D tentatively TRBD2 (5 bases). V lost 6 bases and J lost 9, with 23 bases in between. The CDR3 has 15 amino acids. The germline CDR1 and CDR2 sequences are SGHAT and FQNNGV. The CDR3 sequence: CASSSNTIPSEAQYF. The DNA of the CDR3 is TGTGCCAGCAGTTCTAATACGATCCCATCGGAGGCCCAGTACTTC.

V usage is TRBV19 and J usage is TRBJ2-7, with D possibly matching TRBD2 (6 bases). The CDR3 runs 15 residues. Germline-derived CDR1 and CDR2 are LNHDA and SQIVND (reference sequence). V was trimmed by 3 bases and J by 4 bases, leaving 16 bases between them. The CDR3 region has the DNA TGTGCCAGTAGTATCGATCCAGGGAGGTGGTACGAGCAGTACTTC. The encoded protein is CASSIDPGRWYEQYF.

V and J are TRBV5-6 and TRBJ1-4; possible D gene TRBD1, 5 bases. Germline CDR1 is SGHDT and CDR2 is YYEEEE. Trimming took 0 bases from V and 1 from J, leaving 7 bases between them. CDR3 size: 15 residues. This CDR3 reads CASSLEGRTNEKLFF. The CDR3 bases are TGTGCCAGCAGCTTGGAGGGGAGAACTAATGAAAAACTGTTTTTT.

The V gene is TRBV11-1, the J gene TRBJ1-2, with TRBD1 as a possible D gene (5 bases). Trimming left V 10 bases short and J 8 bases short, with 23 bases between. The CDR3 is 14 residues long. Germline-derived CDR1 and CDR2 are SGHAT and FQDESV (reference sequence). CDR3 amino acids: CATEQGEGLGGYTF. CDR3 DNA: TGTGCCACCGAGCAGGGTGAAGGGTTAGGCGGCTACACCTTC.

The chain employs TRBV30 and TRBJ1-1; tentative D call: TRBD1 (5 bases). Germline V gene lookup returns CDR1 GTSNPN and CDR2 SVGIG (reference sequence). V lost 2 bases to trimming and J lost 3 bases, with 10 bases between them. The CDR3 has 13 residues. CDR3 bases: TGTGCCTGGAGTAGTCAGGGAGACACTGAAGCTTTCTTT. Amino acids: CAWSSQGDTEAFF.

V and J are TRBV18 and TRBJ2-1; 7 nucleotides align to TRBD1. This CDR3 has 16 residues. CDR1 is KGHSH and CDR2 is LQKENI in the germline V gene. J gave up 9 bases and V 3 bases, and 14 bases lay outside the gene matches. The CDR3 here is CASSPLDRSWAGEQFF. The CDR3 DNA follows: TGTGCCAGCTCACCCCTGGACAGGTCCTGGGCCGGTGAGCAGTTCTTC.

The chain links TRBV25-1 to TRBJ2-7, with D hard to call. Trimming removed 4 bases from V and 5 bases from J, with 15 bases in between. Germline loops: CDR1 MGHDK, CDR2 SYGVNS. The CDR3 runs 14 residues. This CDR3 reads CASSAIGTVNEQYF. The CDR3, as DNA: TGTGCCAGCAGTGCGATAGGAACAGTCAACGAGCAGTACTTC.

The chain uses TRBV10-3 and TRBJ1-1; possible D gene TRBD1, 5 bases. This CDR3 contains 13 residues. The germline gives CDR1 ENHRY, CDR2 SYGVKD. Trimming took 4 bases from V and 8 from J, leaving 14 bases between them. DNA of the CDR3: TGTGCCATCAGTGGGTTCGGGACGGAAGAAGCTTTCTTT. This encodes CAISGFGTEEAFF.

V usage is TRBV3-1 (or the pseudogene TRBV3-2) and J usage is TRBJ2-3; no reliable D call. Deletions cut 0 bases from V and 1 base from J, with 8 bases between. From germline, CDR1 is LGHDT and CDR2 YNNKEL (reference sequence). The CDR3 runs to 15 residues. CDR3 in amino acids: CASSQETVGTDTQYF. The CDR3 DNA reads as TGTGCCAGCAGCCAAGAAACAGTAGGCACAGATACGCAGTATTTT.

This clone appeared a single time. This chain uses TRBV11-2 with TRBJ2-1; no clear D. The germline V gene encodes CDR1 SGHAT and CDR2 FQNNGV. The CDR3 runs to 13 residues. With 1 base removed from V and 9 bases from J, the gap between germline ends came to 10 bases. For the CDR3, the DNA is TGTGCCAGCAGCTTAGGTTCCGGGCTTGAGCAGTTCTTC. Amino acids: CASSLGSGLEQFF.

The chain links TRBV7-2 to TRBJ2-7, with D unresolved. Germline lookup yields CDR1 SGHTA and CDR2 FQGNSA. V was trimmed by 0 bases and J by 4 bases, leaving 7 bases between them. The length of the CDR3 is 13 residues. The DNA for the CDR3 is TGTGCCAGCAGCTTAGCAGTTAAGTACGAGCAGTACTTC. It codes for CASSLAVKYEQYF.

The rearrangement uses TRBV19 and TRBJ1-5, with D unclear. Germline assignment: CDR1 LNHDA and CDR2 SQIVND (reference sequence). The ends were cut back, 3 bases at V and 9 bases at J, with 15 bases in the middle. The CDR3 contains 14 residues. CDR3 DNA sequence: TGTGCCAGTAGTATCGGGAGGCGGGGATGGCCCCAGCATTTT. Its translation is CASSIGRRGWPQHF.

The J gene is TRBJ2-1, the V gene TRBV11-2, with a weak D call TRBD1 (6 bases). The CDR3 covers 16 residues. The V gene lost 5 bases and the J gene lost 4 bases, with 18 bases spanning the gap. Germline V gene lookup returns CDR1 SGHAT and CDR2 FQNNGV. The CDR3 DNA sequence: TGTGCCAGCAGCCGGCGACGGGACACCGCTTACAATGAGCAGTTCTTC. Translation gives CASSRRRDTAYNEQFF.

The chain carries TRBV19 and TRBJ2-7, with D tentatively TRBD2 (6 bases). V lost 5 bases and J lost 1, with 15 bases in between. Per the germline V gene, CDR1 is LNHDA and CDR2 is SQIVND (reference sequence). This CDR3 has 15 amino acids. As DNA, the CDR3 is TGTGCCAGTAGTGATCATGGGAGGTCGTCCTACGAGCAGTACTTC. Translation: CASSDHGRSSYEQYF.

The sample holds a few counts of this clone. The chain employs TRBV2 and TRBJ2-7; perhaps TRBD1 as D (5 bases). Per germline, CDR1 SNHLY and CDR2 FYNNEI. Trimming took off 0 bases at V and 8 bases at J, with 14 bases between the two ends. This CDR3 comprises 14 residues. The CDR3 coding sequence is TGTGCCAGCAGTGAAGCAGTACAGGTCGTGAAGCAGTACTTC. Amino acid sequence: CASSEAVQVVKQYF. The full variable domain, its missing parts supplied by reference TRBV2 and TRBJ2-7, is EPEVTQTPSHQVTQMGQEVILRCVPISNHLYFYWYRQILGQKVEFLVSFYNNEISEKSEIFDDQFSVERPDGSNFTLKIRSTKLEDSAMYFCASSEAVQVVKQYFGPGTRLTVT.